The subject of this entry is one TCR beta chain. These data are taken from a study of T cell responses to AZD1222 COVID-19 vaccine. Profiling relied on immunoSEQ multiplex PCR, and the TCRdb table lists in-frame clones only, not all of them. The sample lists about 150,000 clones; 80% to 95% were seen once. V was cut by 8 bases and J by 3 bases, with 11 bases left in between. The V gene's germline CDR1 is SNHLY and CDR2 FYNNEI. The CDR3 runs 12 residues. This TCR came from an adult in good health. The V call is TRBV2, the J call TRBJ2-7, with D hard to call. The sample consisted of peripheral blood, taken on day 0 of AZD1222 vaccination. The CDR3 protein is CASFGSVYEQYF. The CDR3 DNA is TGTGCCAGCTTCGGCAGTGTCTACGAGCAGTACTTC.